This T cell receptor (beta chain) was recovered during a study of blood T cell repertoires in COVID-19. Study as a whole: Sites in the United States, Italy and Spain provided acute and convalescent COVID-19 samples.

Produced via immunoSEQ multiplex PCR; TCRdb's table is partial and in-frame only. The sample consists of tens of thousands of clones, less than 90% of them appearing once. Between the trimmed V and J ends, which lost 2 bases and 2 bases, there was a span of 8 bases. This CDR3 spans 14 amino acids. Germline V gene data show CDR1 as SGHDT and CDR2 as YYEEEE. This chain uses TRBV5-6 with TRBJ1-3; TRBD1 might be the D (5 bases). The sequenced sample was peripheral blood. The sequence came from a human donor in a cohort sampled during active COVID-19. The CDR3 sequence is CASSFGRAGNTIYF. CDR3 nucleotide sequence: TGTGCCAGCAGCTTTGGCAGGGCTGGAAACACCATATATTTT.